The 2 T cell receptor beta chains listed next were all sequenced from one sample in a study of T cells after yellow fever vaccination. TCRdb redid the calling of the 5' RACE reads with MiXCR, one entry per CDR3 protein. In the table there are around 350,000 distinct CDR3 sequences, around 10% of which are singletons. Sample: PBMCs, taken on the day of the first yellow fever vaccination. These receptors were obtained from a man between 18 and 35 years old who received the YFV17D yellow fever vaccine.

This clonotype was seen only a few times. This sequence joins TRBV2 and TRBJ1-6; D ambiguous. The CDR3 has 14 residues. V lost 2 bases, J lost 7 bases, and 9 bases lay in between. CDR1 and CDR2 (germline): SNHLY, FYNNEI. CDR3 DNA: TGTGCCAGCAGTGAACTGGCAGGCAATTCACCCCTCCACTTT. It yields the protein CASSELAGNSPLHF.

The rearrangement joins TRBV7-9 to TRBJ2-7, with 8 bases identical to TRBD2. CDR1 and CDR2 from the germline V gene are SEHNR and FQNEAQ (reference sequence). V lost 3 bases and J lost 5; bases outside the gene matches: 9. The CDR3 sequence is 15 residues long. The CDR3 loop reads CASSFGGARWDEQYF. In DNA, the CDR3 is TGTGCCAGCAGCTTCGGGGGGGCCCGCTGGGACGAGCAGTACTTC.